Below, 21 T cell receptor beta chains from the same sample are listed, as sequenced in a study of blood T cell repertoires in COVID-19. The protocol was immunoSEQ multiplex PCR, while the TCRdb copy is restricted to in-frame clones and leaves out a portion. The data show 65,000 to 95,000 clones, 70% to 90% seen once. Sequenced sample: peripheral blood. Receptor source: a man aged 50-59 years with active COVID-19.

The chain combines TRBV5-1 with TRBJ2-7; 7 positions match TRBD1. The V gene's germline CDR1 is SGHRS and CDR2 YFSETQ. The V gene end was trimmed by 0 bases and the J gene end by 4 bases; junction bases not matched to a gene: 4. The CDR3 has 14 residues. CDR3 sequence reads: CASSLGPGGYEQYF. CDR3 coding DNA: TGCGCCAGCAGCTTGGGCCCAGGGGGTTACGAGCAGTACTTC.

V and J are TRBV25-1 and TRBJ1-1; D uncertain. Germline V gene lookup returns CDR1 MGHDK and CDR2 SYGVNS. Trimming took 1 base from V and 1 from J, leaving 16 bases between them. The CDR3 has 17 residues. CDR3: CASSELGLAGANTEAFF. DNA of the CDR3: TGTGCCAGCAGTGAATTAGGTCTGGCTGGAGCGAACACTGAAGCTTTCTTT. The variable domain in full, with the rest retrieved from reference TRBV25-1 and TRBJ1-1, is EADIYQTPRYLVIGTGKKITLECSQTMGHDKMYWYQQDPGMELHLIHYSYGVNSTEKGDLSSESTVSRIRTEHFPLTLESARPSHTSQYLCASSELGLAGANTEAFFGQGTRLTVV.

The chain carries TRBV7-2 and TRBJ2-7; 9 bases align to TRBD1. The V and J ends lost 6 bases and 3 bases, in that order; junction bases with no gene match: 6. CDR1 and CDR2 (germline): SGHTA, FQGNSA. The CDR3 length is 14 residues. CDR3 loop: CASRTGTGFYEQYF. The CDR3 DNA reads TGTGCCAGCAGGACCGGGACAGGGTTCTACGAGCAGTACTTC.

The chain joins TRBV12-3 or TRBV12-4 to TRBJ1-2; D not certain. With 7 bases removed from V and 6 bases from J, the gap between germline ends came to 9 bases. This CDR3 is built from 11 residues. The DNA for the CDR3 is TGTGCCAGCACCCCGGCGGATGGCTACACCTTC. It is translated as CASTPADGYTF.

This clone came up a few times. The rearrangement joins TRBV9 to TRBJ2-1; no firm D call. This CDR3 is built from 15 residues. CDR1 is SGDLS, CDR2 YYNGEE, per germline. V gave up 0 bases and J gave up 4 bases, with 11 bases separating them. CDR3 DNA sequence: TGTGCCAGCAGCGTAGACTACCCACCTTACAATGAGCAGTTCTTC. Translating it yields CASSVDYPPYNEQFF.

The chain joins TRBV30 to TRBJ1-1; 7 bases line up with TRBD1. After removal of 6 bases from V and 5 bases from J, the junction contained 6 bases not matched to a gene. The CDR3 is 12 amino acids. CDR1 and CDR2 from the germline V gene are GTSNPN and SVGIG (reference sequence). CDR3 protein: CACGRGMTEAFF. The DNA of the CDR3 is TGTGCCTGCGGCAGGGGGATGACTGAAGCTTTCTTT.

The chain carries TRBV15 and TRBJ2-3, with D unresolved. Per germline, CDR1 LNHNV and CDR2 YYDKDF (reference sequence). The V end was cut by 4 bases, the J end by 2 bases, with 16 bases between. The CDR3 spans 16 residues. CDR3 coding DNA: TGTGCCACCAGCATCACCCCCTCCGCGGCCACAGATACGCAGTATTTT. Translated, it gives CATSITPSAATDTQYF.

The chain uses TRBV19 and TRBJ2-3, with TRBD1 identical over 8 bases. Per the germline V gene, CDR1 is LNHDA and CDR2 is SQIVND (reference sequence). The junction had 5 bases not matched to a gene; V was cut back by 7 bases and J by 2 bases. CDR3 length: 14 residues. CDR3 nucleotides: TGTGCCAGTACCCCGACAGGGGTCACAGATACGCAGTATTTT. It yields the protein CASTPTGVTDTQYF.

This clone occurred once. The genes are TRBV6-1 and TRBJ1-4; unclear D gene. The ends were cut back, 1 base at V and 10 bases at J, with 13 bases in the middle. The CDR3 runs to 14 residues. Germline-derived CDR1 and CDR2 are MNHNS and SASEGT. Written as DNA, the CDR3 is TGTGCCAGCAGTGAAGGGGTGGGTGAGGGAAAACTGTTTTTT. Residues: CASSEGVGEGKLFF.

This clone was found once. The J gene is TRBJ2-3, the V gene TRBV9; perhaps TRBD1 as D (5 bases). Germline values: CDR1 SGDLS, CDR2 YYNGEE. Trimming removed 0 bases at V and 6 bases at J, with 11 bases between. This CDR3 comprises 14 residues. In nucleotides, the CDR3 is TGTGCCAGCAGCGTAGGGGGCGGCTGGGATACGCAGTATTTT. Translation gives CASSVGGGWDTQYF.

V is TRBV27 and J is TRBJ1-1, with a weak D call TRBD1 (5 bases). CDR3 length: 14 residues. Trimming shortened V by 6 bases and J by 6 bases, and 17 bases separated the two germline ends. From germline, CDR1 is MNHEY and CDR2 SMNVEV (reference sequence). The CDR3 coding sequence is TGTGCCAGCAGCCCTAGGGGCAGGGCTTCTGAAGCTTTCTTT. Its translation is CASSPRGRASEAFF.

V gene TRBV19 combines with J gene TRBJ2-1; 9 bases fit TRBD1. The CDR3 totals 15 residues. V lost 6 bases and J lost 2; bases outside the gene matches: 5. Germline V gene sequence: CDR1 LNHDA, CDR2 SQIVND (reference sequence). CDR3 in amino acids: CASSPTGGPYNEQFF. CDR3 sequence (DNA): TGTGCCAGTAGCCCGACAGGGGGGCCCTACAATGAGCAGTTCTTC.

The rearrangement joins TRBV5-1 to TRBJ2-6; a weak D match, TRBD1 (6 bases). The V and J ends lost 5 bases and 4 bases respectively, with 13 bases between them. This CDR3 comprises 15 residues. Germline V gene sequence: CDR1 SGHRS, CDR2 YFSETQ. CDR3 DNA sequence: TGCGCCAGCAGTTCCACAGGGACAGGGGCCAACGTCCTGACTTTC. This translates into CASSSTGTGANVLTF.

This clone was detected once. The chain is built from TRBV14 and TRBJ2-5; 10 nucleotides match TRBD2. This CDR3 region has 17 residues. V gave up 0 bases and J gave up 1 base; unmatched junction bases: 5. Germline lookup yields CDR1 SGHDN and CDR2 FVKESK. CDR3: CASSQDFGLAAQETQYF. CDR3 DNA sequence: TGTGCCAGCAGCCAAGATTTCGGACTAGCGGCCCAAGAGACCCAGTACTTC.

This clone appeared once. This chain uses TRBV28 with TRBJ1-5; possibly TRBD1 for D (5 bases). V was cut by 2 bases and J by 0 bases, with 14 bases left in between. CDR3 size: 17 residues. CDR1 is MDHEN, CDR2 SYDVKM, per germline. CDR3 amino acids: CASSLGAGWHSNQPQHF. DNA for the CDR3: TGTGCCAGCAGTTTAGGGGCAGGGTGGCATAGCAATCAGCCCCAGCATTTT.

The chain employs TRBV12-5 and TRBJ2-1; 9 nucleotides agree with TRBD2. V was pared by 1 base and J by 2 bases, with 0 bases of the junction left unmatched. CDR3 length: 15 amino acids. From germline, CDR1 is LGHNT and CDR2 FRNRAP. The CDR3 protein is CASGLGGRAYNEQFF. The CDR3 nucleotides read TGTGCTAGTGGTTTGGGCGGGAGGGCCTACAATGAGCAGTTCTTC.

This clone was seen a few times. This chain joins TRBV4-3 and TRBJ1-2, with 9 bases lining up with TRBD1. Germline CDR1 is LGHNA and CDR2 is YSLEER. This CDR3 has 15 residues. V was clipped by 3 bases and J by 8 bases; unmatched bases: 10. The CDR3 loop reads CASSHTGTGLKGYTF. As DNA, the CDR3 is TGCGCCAGCAGCCATACCGGGACAGGGTTAAAGGGCTACACCTTC.

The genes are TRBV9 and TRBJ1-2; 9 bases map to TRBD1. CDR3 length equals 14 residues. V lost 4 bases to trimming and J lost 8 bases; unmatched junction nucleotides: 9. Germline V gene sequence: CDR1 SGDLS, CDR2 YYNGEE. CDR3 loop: CASSSSNRGQGYTF. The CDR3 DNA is TGTGCCAGCAGCTCGTCGAACAGGGGGCAAGGCTACACCTTC.

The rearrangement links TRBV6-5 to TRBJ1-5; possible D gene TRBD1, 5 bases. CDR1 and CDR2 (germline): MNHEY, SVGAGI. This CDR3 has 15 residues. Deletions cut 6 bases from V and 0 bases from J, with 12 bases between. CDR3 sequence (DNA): TGTGCCAGCAGGCGGGACGGACATAGCAATCAGCCCCAGCATTTT. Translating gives CASRRDGHSNQPQHF.

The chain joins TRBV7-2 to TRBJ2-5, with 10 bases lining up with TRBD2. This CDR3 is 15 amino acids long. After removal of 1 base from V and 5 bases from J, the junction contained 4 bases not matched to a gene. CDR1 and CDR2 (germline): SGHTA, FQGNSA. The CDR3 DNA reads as TGTGCCAGCAGCTTAGTAGGGACTAGCGTTGAGACCCAGTACTTC. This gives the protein CASSLVGTSVETQYF.

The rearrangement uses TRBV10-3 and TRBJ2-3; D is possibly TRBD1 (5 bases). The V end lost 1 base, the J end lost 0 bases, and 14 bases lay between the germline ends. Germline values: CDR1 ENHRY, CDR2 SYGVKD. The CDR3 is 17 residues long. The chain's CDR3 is CAISEFRTTTSTDTQYF. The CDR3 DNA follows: TGTGCCATCAGTGAGTTTAGGACAACAACTAGCACAGATACGCAGTATTTT.